This T cell receptor (beta chain) was documented in a study of blood T cell repertoires in COVID-19. Across the study: Whether acute or convalescent, the COVID-19 samples came from the United States, Italy and Spain. In each case, the material was cDNA or gDNA derived from T cells, B-cell-depleted T cells, or PBMCs.

A single count supports this clone. The CDR3 runs to 16 residues. Germline V lookup: CDR1 SGHNT, CDR2 YYREEE (reference sequence). The ends lost 3 bases at V and 0 bases at J; junction bases unmatched: 7. As processed by the authors: Reference gene primer amplification yielded estimated nucleated cell counts. Profiled with immunoSEQ multiplex PCR; TCRdb holds only in-frame clones, not every one. V and J calls and clone size are as listed in that table; D and trimming were resolved from the DNA. Of roughly 290,000 clones in the sample, roughly 86% were seen once. The J gene is TRBJ2-3, the V gene TRBV5-4, with TRBD2 matching 7 bases. The sequence came from a woman in her 30s who had recovered from COVID-19. The sequenced material came from peripheral blood. CDR3 in DNA: TGTGCCAGCAGCTCGAGTCTAGCGGTGAGCACAGATACGCAGTATTTT. Its protein product is CASSSSLAVSTDTQYF. Full variable domain (rest looked up from reference TRBV5-4 and TRBJ2-3): ETGVTQSPTHLIKTRGQQVTLRCSSQSGHNTVSWYQQALGQGPQFIFQYYREEENGRGNFPPRFSGLQFPNYSSELNVNALELDDSALYLCASSSSLAVSTDTQYFGPGTRLTVL.